One sample yielded the 7 T cell receptor beta chains listed below, sequenced in a study of cytomegalovirus exposure and HLA in healthy donors. Primers included in the PCR were 60 Vbeta and 13 Jbeta primers. Assay used: immunoSEQ multiplex PCR; TCRdb lists only in-frame clones, some missing. The table has 160,000 or so clones, roughly 81% seen once. Material: PBMCs. These receptor sequences come from a woman aged 50 to 60 in good health and CMV-seronegative.

The rearrangement joins TRBV19 to TRBJ2-5, with 7 nucleotides matching TRBD1. CDR1 is LNHDA, CDR2 SQIVND, per germline (reference sequence). The junction had 8 bases not matched to a gene; V was cut back by 3 bases and J by 7 bases. The CDR3 is made up of 14 amino acids. The CDR3 DNA sequence: TGTGCCAGTAGTATGAGGGGGCGGGCAGGGACCCAGTACTTC. It encodes CASSMRGRAGTQYF.

The rearrangement joins TRBV29-1 to TRBJ2-1; weak D call: TRBD1 (6 bases). This CDR3 region has 15 residues. V lost 1 base, J lost 8 bases, and 18 bases lay in between. Germline assignment: CDR1 SQVTM and CDR2 ANQGSEA. The CDR3 sequence: CSVEAVQRSGDEQFF. CDR3 bases: TGCAGCGTTGAAGCAGTTCAACGCTCAGGGGATGAGCAGTTCTTC.

V usage is TRBV15 and J usage is TRBJ1-5; a weak D match, TRBD1 (5 bases). The germline gives CDR1 LNHNV, CDR2 YYDKDF (reference sequence). CDR3 length: 14 amino acids. Trimming stripped 5 bases from V and 10 bases from J, with 18 bases between. The CDR3 loop reads CATSRGTIISPQHF. CDR3 nucleotides: TGTGCCACCAGCCGCGGGACCATTATCAGCCCCCAGCATTTT.

As regards this clone: The junction and the germline gene differ at one end; a read error may be behind it. This chain connects TRBV7-2 to TRBJ2-3; tentatively, D is TRBD2 (6 bases). CDR3 length: 16 amino acids. Germline V gives CDR1 SGHTA, CDR2 FQGNSA. For the CDR3, the DNA is TGTGCCAGCACCTTACACGCGGGGACCTACACAGATACGCAGTATTTT. It translates to CASTLHAGTYTDTQYF.

The chain joins TRBV7-2 to TRBJ2-2, with 15 positions matching TRBD2. With 5 bases clipped from V and 2 bases from J, the junction kept 6 bases outside the gene matches. Germline V gives CDR1 SGHTA, CDR2 FQGNSA. The CDR3 covers 18 residues. The CDR3 DNA is TGTGCCAGCAGCCCCGGACTAGCGGGGGGGCCCAACACCGGGGAGCTGTTTTTT. It is translated as CASSPGLAGGPNTGELFF.

The chain carries TRBV6-5 and TRBJ1-2, with 9 bases identical to TRBD1. Germline CDR1 MNHEY, CDR2 SVGAGI. This CDR3 has 14 amino acids. V shed 5 bases, J shed 5 bases, and the junction held 6 bases outside the gene matches. The CDR3 protein is CASSQGTGRYGYTF. In DNA form, the CDR3 reads TGTGCCAGCAGTCAAGGGACAGGGCGATATGGCTACACCTTC.

The chain carries TRBV4-1 and TRBJ2-5; 8 bases fit TRBD2. Germline CDR1 MGHRA, CDR2 YSYEKL. The junction had 13 bases not matched to a gene; V was cut back by 2 bases and J by 5 bases. The CDR3 sequence is 17 residues long. This CDR3 reads CASSQPPGGRSGETQYF. The CDR3 DNA follows: TGCGCCAGCAGCCAACCCCCAGGCGGGAGGAGTGGGGAGACCCAGTACTTC.